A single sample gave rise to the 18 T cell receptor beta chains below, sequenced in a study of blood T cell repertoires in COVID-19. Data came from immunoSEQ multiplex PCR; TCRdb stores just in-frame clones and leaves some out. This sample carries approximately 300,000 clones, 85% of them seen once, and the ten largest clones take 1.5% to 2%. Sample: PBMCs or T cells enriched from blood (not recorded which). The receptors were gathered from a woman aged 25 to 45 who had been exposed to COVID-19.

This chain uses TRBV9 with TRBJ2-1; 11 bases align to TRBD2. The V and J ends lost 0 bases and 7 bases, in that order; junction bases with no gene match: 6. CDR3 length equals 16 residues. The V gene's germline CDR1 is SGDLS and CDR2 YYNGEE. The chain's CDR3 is CASSVGTSGGRNEQFF. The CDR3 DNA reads TGTGCCAGCAGCGTAGGAACTAGCGGGGGCAGGAATGAGCAGTTCTTC.

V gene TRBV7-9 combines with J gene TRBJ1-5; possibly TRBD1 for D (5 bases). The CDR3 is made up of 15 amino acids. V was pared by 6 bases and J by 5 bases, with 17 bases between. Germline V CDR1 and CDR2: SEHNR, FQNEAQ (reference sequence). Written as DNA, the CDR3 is TGTGCCAGCAGTCCGTCGGGGGATCCTTATCAGCCCCAGCATTTT. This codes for CASSPSGDPYQPQHF.

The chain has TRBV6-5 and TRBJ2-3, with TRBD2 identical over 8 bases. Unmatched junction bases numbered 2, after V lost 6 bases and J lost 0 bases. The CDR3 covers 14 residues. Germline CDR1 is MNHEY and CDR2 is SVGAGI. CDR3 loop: CASRTSASTDTQYF. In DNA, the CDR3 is TGTGCCAGCAGGACTAGCGCTAGCACAGATACGCAGTATTTT.

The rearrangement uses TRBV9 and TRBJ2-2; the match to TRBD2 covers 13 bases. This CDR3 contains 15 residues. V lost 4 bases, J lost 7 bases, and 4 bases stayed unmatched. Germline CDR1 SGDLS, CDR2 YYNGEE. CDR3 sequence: CASSLWTSGGGELFF. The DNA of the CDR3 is TGTGCCAGCAGCCTGTGGACTAGCGGGGGCGGGGAGCTGTTTTTT.

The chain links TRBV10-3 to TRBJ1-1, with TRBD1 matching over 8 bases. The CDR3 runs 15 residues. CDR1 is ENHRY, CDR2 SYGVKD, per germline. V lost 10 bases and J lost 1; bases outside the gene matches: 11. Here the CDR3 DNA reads TGTGCCACCCGAACCTCGACAGGGGAGAACACTGAAGCTTTCTTT. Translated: CATRTSTGENTEAFF.

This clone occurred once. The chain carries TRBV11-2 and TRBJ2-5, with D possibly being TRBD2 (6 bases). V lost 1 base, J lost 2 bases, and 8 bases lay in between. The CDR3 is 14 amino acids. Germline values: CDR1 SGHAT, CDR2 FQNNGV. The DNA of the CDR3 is TGTGCCAGCAGCTTAGGCGCGGGGCAAGAGACCCAGTACTTC. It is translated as CASSLGAGQETQYF.

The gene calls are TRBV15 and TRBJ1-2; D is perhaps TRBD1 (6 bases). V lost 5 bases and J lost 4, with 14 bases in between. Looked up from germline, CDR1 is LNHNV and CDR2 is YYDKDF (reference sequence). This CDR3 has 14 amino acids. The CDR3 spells CATSYDRSSYGYTF. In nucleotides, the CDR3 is TGTGCCACCAGCTACGACAGGTCGTCCTATGGCTACACCTTC.

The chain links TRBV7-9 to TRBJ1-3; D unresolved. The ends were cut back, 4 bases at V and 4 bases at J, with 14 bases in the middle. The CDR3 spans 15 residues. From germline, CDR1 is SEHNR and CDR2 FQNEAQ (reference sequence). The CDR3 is CASSSDGGRGNTIYF. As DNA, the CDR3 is TGTGCCAGCAGCTCGGACGGAGGAAGAGGAAACACCATATATTTT.

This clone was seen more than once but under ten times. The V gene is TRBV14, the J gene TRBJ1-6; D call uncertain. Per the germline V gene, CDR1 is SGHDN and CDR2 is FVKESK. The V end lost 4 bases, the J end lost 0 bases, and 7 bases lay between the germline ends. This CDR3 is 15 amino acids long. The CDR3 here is CASSLMSSYNSPLHF. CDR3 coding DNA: TGTGCCAGCAGCCTGATGAGCTCCTATAATTCACCCCTCCACTTT. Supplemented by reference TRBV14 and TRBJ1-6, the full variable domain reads EAGVTQFPSHSVIEKGQTVTLRCDPISGHDNLYWYRRVMGKEIKFLLHFVKESKQDESGMPNNRFLAERTGGTYSTLKVQPAELEDSGVYFCASSLMSSYNSPLHFGNGTRLTVT.

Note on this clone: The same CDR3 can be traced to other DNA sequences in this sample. CDR3: CASSPPQGNTEAFF. The CDR3, as DNA: TGTGCCAGCAGTCCCCCCCAGGGGAACACTGAAGCTTTCTTT. This chain connects TRBV28 to TRBJ1-1; the D gene is possibly TRBD1 (5 bases). Trimming stripped 5 bases from V and 1 base from J, with 11 bases between. CDR1 MDHEN and CDR2 SYDVKM come from the germline V gene. CDR3 length: 14 residues.

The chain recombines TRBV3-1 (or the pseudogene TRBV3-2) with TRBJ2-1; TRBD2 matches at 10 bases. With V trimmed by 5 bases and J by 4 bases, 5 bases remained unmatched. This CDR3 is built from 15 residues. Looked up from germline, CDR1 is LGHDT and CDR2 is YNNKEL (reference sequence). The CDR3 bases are TGTGCCAGCAGCTCGGAGCGGGAGGGGTACAATGAGCAGTTCTTC. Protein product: CASSSEREGYNEQFF.

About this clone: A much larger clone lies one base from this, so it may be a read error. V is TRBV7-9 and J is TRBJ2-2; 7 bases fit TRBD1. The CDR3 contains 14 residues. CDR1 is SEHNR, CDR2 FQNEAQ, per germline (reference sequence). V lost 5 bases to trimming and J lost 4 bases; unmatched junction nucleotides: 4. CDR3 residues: CASSLTGVTGELFF. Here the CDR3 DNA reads TGTGCCAGCAGCCTTACAGGGGTCACCGGGGAGCTGTTTTTT.

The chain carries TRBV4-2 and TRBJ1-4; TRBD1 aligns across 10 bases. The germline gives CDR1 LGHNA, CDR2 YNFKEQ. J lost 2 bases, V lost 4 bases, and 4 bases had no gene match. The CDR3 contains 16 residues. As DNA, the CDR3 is TGTGCCAGCAGCCCCCGGACAGGGGGGACTAATGAAAAACTGTTTTTT. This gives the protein CASSPRTGGTNEKLFF.

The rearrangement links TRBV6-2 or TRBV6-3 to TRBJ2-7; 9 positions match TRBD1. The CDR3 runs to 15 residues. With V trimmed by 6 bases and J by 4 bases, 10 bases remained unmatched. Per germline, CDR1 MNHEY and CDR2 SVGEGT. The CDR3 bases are TGTGCCAGCAGCCCTGGGACAGGGAAGGGTTACGAGCAGTACTTC. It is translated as CASSPGTGKGYEQYF.

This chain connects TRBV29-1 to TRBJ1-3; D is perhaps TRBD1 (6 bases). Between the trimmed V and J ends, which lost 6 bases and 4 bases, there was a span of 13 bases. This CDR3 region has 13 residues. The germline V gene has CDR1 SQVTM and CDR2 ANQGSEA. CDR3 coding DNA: TGCAGCGTCTTTTTTGGGGGCGGAAACACCATATATTTT. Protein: CSVFFGGGNTIYF.

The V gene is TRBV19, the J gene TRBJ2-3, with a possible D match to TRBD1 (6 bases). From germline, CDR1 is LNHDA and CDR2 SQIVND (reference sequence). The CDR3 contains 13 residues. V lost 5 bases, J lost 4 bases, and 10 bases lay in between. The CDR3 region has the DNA TGTGCCAGTAGTGACAGGTGGGCAGATACGCAGTATTTT. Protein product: CASSDRWADTQYF.

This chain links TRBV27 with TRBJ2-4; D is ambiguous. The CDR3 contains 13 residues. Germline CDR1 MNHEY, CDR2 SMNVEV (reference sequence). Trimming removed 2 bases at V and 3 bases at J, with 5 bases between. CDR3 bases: TGTGCCAGCAGTTTACTCGGCAAAAACATTCAGTACTTC. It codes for CASSLLGKNIQYF.

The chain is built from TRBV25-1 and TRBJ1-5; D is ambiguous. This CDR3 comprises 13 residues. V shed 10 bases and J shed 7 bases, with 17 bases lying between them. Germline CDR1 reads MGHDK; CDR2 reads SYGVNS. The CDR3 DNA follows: TGTGCCACCCCGAAGGGCGGGGAACAGCCCCAGCATTTT. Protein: CATPKGGEQPQHF.